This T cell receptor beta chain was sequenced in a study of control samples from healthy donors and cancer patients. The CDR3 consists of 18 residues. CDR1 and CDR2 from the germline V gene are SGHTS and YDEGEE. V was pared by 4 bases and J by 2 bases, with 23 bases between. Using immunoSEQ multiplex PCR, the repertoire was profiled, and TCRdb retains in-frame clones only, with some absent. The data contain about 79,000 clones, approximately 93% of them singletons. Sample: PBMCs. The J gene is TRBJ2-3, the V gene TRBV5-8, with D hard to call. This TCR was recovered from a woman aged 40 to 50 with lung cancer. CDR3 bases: TGTGCCAGCAGCCTGGGCGGCACCTTAGAACCAAACACAGATACGCAGTATTTT. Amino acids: CASSLGGTLEPNTDTQYF.